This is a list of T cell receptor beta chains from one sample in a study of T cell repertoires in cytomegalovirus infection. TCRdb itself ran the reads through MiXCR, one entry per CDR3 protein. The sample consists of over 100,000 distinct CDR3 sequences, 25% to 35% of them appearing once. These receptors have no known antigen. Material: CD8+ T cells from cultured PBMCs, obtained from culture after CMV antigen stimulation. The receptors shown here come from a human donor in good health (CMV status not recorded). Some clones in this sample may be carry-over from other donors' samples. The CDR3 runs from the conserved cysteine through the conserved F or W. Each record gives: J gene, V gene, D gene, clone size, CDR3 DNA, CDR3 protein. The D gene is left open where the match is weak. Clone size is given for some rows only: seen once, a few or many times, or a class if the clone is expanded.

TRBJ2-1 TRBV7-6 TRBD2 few TGTGCCAGCGCGTCCAGTGGGGGGGGGTACAATGAGCAGTTCTTC CASASSGGGYNEQFF
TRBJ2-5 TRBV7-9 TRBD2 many TGTGCCAGCAGCGTAGCGGGGAGAGAGACCCAGTACTTC CASSVAGRETQYF
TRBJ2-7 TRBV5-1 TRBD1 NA TGCGCCAGCAGAGATGGGACAGGGAATGACTACGAGCAGTACTTC CASRDGTGNDYEQYF
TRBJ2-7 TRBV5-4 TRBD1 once TGTGCCAGCAGCTTGGGACAGGGGGCCTACGGGCAGTACTTC CASSLGQGAYGQYF
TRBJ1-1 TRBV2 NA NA TGTGCCAGCAGTGGGGACCTGAACACTGAAGCTTTCTTT CASSGDLNTEAFF
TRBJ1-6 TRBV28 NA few TGTGCCAGCAGTTTAGTGAGCTCCTATAATTCACCCCTCCACTTT CASSLVSSYNSPLHF
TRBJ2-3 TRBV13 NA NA TGTGCCAGCAGCTTAAAATTAGGGACTTTAGGCGCCTCCACAGATACGCAGTATTTT CASSLKLGTLGASTDTQYF
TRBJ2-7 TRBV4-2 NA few TGTGCCAGCAGCCCCCCCGGACTGACCTCCTACGAGCAGTACTTC CASSPPGLTSYEQYF
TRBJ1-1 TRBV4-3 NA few TGCGCCAGCAGCCAGGGTAGGCACACTGAAGCTTTCTTT CASSQGRHTEAFF
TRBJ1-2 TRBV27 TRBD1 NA TGTGCCAGCAGTATCGGGACAGGTGCTAACTATGGCTACACCTTC CASSIGTGANYGYTF
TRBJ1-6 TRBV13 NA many TGTGCCAGCAGCTTTACCCAAGGGGCTAATTCACCCCTCCACTTT CASSFTQGANSPLHF
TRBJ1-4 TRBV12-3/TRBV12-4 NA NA TGTGCCAGCAGTCTCACCGGGCTCACCCTAGAAAAACTGTTTTTT CASSLTGLTLEKLFF
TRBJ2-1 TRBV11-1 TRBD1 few TGTGCCAGCAGCTTTCACAGGGGCGGCTACAATGAGCAGTTCTTC CASSFHRGGYNEQFF
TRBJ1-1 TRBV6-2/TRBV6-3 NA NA TGTGCCAGCACCTCGGGGGGCCCTGAAGCTTTCTTT CASTSGGPEAFF
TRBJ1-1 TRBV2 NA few TGTGCCAGCGGGCTAACAGGGTACACTGAAGCTTTCTTT CASGLTGYTEAFF
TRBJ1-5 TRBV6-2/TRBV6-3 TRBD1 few TGTGCCAGCAGTTCCACAGGGGGGCCTCAGCCCCAGCATTTT CASSSTGGPQPQHF
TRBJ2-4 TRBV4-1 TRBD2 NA TGCGCCAGCAGCCAAGATCTGGCGGGGGGGGTGAACATTCAGTACTTC CASSQDLAGGVNIQYF
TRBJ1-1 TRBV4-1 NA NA TGCGCCAGCAGCCAACCACAGATGAACACTGAAGCTTTCTTT CASSQPQMNTEAFF
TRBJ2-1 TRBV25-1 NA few TGTGCCAGCAGTGTTGGGGATGAGCAGTTCTTC CASSVGDEQFF
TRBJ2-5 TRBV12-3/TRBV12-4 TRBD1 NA TGTGCCAGCAGTTTAAGGACAGGGGAGACCCAGTACTTC CASSLRTGETQYF
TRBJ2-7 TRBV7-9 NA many TGTGCCAGCAGCTACCCGTTGGACAGACCGACCCCCTACGAGCAGTACTTC CASSYPLDRPTPYEQYF
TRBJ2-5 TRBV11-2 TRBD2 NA TGTGCCAGCAGCGGACTAGCGGGGGGGCAAGAGACCCAGTACTTC CASSGLAGGQETQYF